What follows is one T cell receptor (beta chain) and its context. The data belong to a study of blood T cell repertoires in COVID-19. The wider study: From the United States, Italy and Spain came samples of acute and convalescent COVID-19. Sources were T cells, B-cell-depleted T cells, or PBMCs; the material itself was cDNA or gDNA.

Germline CDR1 and CDR2: SGHTA and FQGNSA. The germline V and J ends were trimmed by 4 bases and 1 base, with 11 bases remaining between them. The CDR3 sequence is 15 residues long. Original processing methods: Researchers report that nucleated cell counts were estimated from reference gene primer amplification. The protocol was immunoSEQ multiplex PCR, while the TCRdb copy is restricted to in-frame clones and leaves out a portion. The V and J calls and clone size come from that table; D and trimming were worked out from the DNA. The sample lists 86,000 or so clones; around 80% were seen once. Input material: peripheral blood. The gene calls are TRBV7-2 and TRBJ2-1; possibly TRBD1 for D (5 bases). This sequence was found in a man between 65 and 79 years old with acute or convalescent COVID-19. The CDR3 DNA reads as TGTGCCAGCAGCTCAGTAGGGGCTTCCTACAATGAGCAGTTCTTC. It encodes CASSSVGASYNEQFF.